These 8 T cell receptor beta chains originate from one sample sequenced in a study of cytomegalovirus exposure and HLA in healthy donors. Primers: 60 Vbeta forward and 13 Jbeta reverse. The method was immunoSEQ multiplex PCR; TCRdb's version includes in-frame clones alone and lacks a portion of them. The repertoire holds about 210,000 clones, with roughly 79% as singletons. Sequencing was carried out using PBMCs. Receptors were obtained from a male donor in good health and CMV-seronegative.

V gene TRBV6-5 combines with J gene TRBJ2-3; 7 bases align to TRBD1. The V gene's germline CDR1 is MNHEY and CDR2 SVGAGI. V lost 2 bases, J lost 2 bases, and 4 bases stayed unmatched. The CDR3 is 15 amino acids. This chain's CDR3 is CASSYGDRATDTQYF. In DNA, the CDR3 is TGTGCCAGCAGTTACGGTGACAGGGCCACAGATACGCAGTATTTT.

The CDR3 sequence: CASIKNPGLQNTEAFF. The CDR3 region has the DNA TGTGCCAGTATTAAAAATCCGGGACTCCAGAACACTGAAGCTTTCTTT. The chain uses TRBV19 and TRBJ1-1; tentatively, D is TRBD1 (5 bases). The V end lost 7 bases, the J end lost 1 base, and 19 bases lay between the germline ends. Germline-derived CDR1 and CDR2 are LNHDA and SQIVND (reference sequence). The CDR3 is made up of 16 amino acids.

The chain couples TRBV6-1 to TRBJ2-7; 7 nucleotides line up with TRBD1. The CDR3 covers 13 residues. The germline gives CDR1 MNHNS, CDR2 SASEGT. Trimming took 8 bases from V and 3 from J; bases not matched to a gene: 7. CDR3 loop: CASSQGTGYEQYF. DNA for the CDR3: TGTGCCAGCTCACAGGGGACCGGCTACGAGCAGTACTTC.

The rearrangement uses TRBV28 and TRBJ2-2, with D perhaps matching TRBD1 (5 bases). V lost 6 bases to trimming and J lost 2 bases, with 13 bases between them. Germline V lookup: CDR1 MDHEN, CDR2 SYDVKM. This CDR3 is built from 15 residues. Written as DNA, the CDR3 is TGTGCCAGCAGCGACAGAGATTTAAACACCGGGGAGCTGTTTTTT. Translating gives CASSDRDLNTGELFF.

The chain links TRBV5-1 to TRBJ2-1, with TRBD2 matching 11 bases. This CDR3 spans 16 amino acids. In germline, CDR1 is SGHRS, CDR2 YFSETQ. V dropped 4 bases and J dropped 3; count of bases not matched to a gene: 6. The CDR3 DNA follows: TGCGCCAGCAGCCCGGGGACTAGCGGAAGCTACAATGAGCAGTTCTTC. Translated: CASSPGTSGSYNEQFF.

The chain has TRBV6-6 and TRBJ1-4; tentative D call: TRBD1 (5 bases). Trimming pared 2 bases from V and 0 bases from J, leaving 10 bases between. CDR3 length: 16 amino acids. Looked up from germline, CDR1 is MNHNY and CDR2 is SVGAGI (reference sequence). The CDR3 DNA is TGTGCCAGCAGTTACGGACACACGTCAACTAATGAAAAACTGTTTTTT. It translates to CASSYGHTSTNEKLFF.

This clone was seen a few times. CDR3 region: CASSFDRAVAYGYTF. DNA of the CDR3: TGTGCCAGCAGCTTCGACAGGGCTGTCGCCTATGGCTACACCTTC. The genes are TRBV7-2 and TRBJ1-2, with 7 bases aligning to TRBD1. CDR3 length: 15 amino acids. CDR1 and CDR2 from the germline V gene are SGHTA and FQGNSA. Trimming at V came to 3 bases and at J to 4 bases, leaving 8 bases not matched to a gene.

The rearrangement uses TRBV4-1 and TRBJ1-6, with 8 bases matching TRBD1. Germline loops: CDR1 MGHRA, CDR2 YSYEKL. The CDR3 totals 16 residues. Trimming cost V 4 bases and J 10 bases; bases outside gene matches: 12. The CDR3 DNA reads TGCGCCAGCAGCCTAACAGACAGGGGATTTGGATCACCCCTCCACTTT. Encoded protein: CASSLTDRGFGSPLHF.